This TCR beta chain comes out of a study of blood T cell repertoires in COVID-19. Study-level information: The study drew acute and convalescent COVID-19 samples from the United States, Italy and Spain. In each case, the material was cDNA or gDNA derived from T cells, B-cell-depleted T cells, or PBMCs.

V trimming: 6 bases; J trimming: 7 bases; junction bases outside the gene matches: 7. There are 14 residues in the CDR3. Germline V gene sequence: CDR1 SGHTA, CDR2 FQGTGA. Per the original methods: Estimates of nucleated cell counts were drawn from the amplification of reference gene primers. The protocol was immunoSEQ multiplex PCR, while the TCRdb copy is restricted to in-frame clones and leaves out a portion. V and J calls plus clone size are reproduced from that table; the DNA served to infer D and trimming. Of approximately 30,000 clones listed, roughly 87% are singletons. This TCR derives from a human donor in a cohort sampled during active COVID-19. The sequenced sample was peripheral blood. The chain employs TRBV7-3 and TRBJ2-1; 9 bases are shared with TRBD2. In DNA, the CDR3 is TGTGCCAGCAGTTATAGCGGGAGTCGTAATGAGCAGTTCTTC. It translates to CASSYSGSRNEQFF. Supplemented by reference TRBV7-3 and TRBJ2-1, the full variable domain reads GAGVSQTPSNKVTEKGKYVELRCDPISGHTALYWYRQSLGQGPEFLIYFQGTGAADDSGLPNDRFFAVRPEGSVSTLKIQRTERGDSAVYLCASSYSGSRNEQFFGPGTRLTVL.